The clone carrying this T cell receptor (beta chain) was recorded at least ten times. These data come from a study of identical twins. Using its own MiXCR run on the 5' RACE reads, TCRdb lists one record per CDR3 protein. The sample includes roughly 490,000 distinct CDR3 sequences, around 15% seen only once; the top ten take more than 0.8%. The CDR3 runs to 14 residues. Trimming took 5 bases from V and 3 from J; bases not matched to a gene: 7. Looked up from germline, CDR1 is SGHRS and CDR2 is YFSETQ. These data also formed part of another study, on yellow fever vaccine responses in identical twins.

The sequence was obtained from a young woman in good health. The sequenced sample consisted of CD4+ T cells sorted from blood. The chain recombines TRBV5-1 with TRBJ2-7; TRBD1 aligns across 8 bases. Here the CDR3 reads CASRSGQGIYEQYF. In nucleotides, the CDR3 is TGCGCCAGCAGGAGTGGACAGGGCATCTACGAGCAGTACTTC. Complete variable domain (other parts from reference TRBV5-1 and TRBJ2-7): KAGVTQTPRYLIKTRGQQVTLSCSPISGHRSVSWYQQTPGQGLQFLFEYFSETQRNKGNFPGRFSGRQFSNSRSEMNVSTLELGDSALYLCASRSGQGIYEQYFGPGTRLTVT.